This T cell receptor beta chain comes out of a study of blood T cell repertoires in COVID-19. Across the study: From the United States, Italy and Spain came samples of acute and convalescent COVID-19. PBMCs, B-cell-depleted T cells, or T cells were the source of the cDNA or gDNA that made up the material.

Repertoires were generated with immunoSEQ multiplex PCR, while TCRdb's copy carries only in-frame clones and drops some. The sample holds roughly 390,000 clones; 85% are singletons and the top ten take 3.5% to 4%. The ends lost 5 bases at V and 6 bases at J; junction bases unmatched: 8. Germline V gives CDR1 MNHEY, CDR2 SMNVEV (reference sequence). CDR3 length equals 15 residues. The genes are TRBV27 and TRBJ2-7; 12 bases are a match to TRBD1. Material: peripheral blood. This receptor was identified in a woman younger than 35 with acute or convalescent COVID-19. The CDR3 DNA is TGTGCCAGCAGTCCCCGGGGACAGGGGGCTGGCGAGCAGTACTTC. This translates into CASSPRGQGAGEQYF.